Listed below are T cell receptor beta chains from one sample, sequenced in a study of T cells in Graves' hyperthyroidism and ophthalmopathy. Each CDR3 protein gets one entry after TCRdb re-called the multiplex PCR reads with MiXCR. The sample yields roughly 170,000 distinct CDR3 sequences, 17% seen once. The sequenced sample was blood. The source is a woman in her forties or fifties with Graves' hyperthyroidism. The CDR3 runs from the conserved cysteine through the conserved F or W. The D gene is left open where the match is weak. Expanded clones get a size class; other rows say once, few or many, or leave the size out.

CDR3 DNA	CDR3 protein	clone size	J gene	V gene	D gene
TGTGCCAGCAGTTACCGACTAGCCTCTGATACGCAGTATTTT	CASSYRLASDTQYF	-	TRBJ2-3	TRBV6-5	TRBD2
TGCAGCGTTGAATCGGAAGGCGGGACTTACTATGGCTACACCTTC	CSVESEGGTYYGYTF	many	TRBJ1-2	TRBV29-1	-
TGTGCCAGCAGCTTAATTGGGGGGGATCTTGAGACCCAGTACTTC	CASSLIGGDLETQYF	many	TRBJ2-5	TRBV7-3	TRBD2
TGTGCCAGCATTAAACAGGGGACCTCGAACACCGGGGAGCTGTTTTTT	CASIKQGTSNTGELFF	many	TRBJ2-2	TRBV12-3/TRBV12-4	TRBD1
TGTGCCAGCAGCTCTCGGGTAGCGGGTGCCTCCTACAATGAGCAGTTCTTC	CASSSRVAGASYNEQFF	many	TRBJ2-1	TRBV11-2	TRBD2
TGTGCCAGCACCCGGACAGGGGGCGGTGAAAAACTGTTTTTT	CASTRTGGGEKLFF	-	TRBJ1-4	TRBV27	TRBD1
TGTGCCAGCAGTTACTCATCGGGACAGGCGTTGGGCTACACCTTC	CASSYSSGQALGYTF	many	TRBJ1-2	TRBV6-5	TRBD1
TGCGCCAGCAGCCAAGATCTCGCCTCCGTTTACGAGCAGTACTTC	CASSQDLASVYEQYF	-	TRBJ2-7	TRBV4-1	-
TGTGCCAGCAGCCCGACAGGGAGGCGGGGGCAGGGTGGGGCCAACGTCCTGACTTTC	CASSPTGRRGQGGANVLTF	few	TRBJ2-6	TRBV5-6	-
TGTGCCAGCAGCGTAGTAGGAAGGGCGGGGGGGAGCAATGAGCAGTTCTTC	CASSVVGRAGGSNEQFF	many	TRBJ2-1	TRBV9	TRBD2
TGTGCCAGTAGTAACCGACACAGGGGGAACACTGAAGCTTTCTTT	CASSNRHRGNTEAFF	-	TRBJ1-1	TRBV19	TRBD1
TGCGCCAGCAGCTTGGGGGCGAGCACTGAAGCTTTCTTT	CASSLGASTEAFF	many	TRBJ1-1	TRBV5-1	-
TGCGCCAGCAGCTTGAGAAGAGGCGCCACTGAAGCTTTCTTT	CASSLRRGATEAFF	many	TRBJ1-1	TRBV5-1	-
TGTGCCAGCAGTTTAACGGGGAGGGCCGGAAACACCATATATTTT	CASSLTGRAGNTIYF	many	TRBJ1-3	TRBV27	-
TGTGCCAGCAGCACCCTAACTAGCGGGGGTTACAATGAGCAGTTCTTC	CASSTLTSGGYNEQFF	many	TRBJ2-1	TRBV5-6	TRBD2
TGCAGTGCTCCCCCGCGGACAGGGTCCTACGAGCAGTACTTC	CSAPPRTGSYEQYF	many	TRBJ2-7	TRBV20-1	TRBD1
TGTGCCAGCAGTGAAGGCCTACCACATGGCTACACCTTC	CASSEGLPHGYTF	-	TRBJ1-2	TRBV2	-
TGCAGTTCTAACCTCCGGGAGGGAAACTATGGCTACACCTTC	CSSNLREGNYGYTF	many	TRBJ1-2	TRBV20-1	-
TGTGCCAGCAGGCCCGGACAGAGAACCTACGAGCAGTACTTC	CASRPGQRTYEQYF	many	TRBJ2-7	TRBV6-1	-
TGCAGTGCGGCCACAGGGAACCAGCCCCAGCATTTT	CSAATGNQPQHF	few	TRBJ1-5	TRBV20-1	-
TGCAGTGCTAGAGATCCGGGACAGGAAAATCAGCCCCAGCATTTT	CSARDPGQENQPQHF	-	TRBJ1-5	TRBV20-1	TRBD1
TGTGCCAGCAGCCAAGGGTACAGGGGGCTTAAGTACTTC	CASSQGYRGLKYF	few	TRBJ2-5	TRBV14	TRBD1
TGTGCCAGCAGCCAAGGGGGCGGCACTCAGTTCGAGCAGTACTTC	CASSQGGGTQFEQYF	many	TRBJ2-7	TRBV7-2	TRBD1
TGTGCCAGTAGTATCGGACAGATTCAGAACACTGTAGCTTTCTTT	CASSIGQIQNTVAFF	-	TRBJ1-1	TRBV19	-
TGTGCCAGCAGCTTAACCCCGGACAGTCTCTATGGCTACACCTTC	CASSLTPDSLYGYTF	many	TRBJ1-2	TRBV7-3	-
TGTGCCAGCAGCAGGGGGCTGGAGGAAAAACTGTTTTTT	CASSRGLEEKLFF	-	TRBJ1-4	TRBV7-8	TRBD1
TGTGCCAGTAGTATAGAAGAAGGCAGACAAGAGACCCAGTACTTC	CASSIEEGRQETQYF	-	TRBJ2-5	TRBV19	-
TGTGCCAGCACTGCACAGGGGGCGGTCGAAAAACTGTTTTTT	CASTAQGAVEKLFF	-	TRBJ1-4	TRBV28	TRBD1
TGTGCCAGCAGCCCAGGACGTACGGGATTGGTCACCGGGGAGCTGTTTTTT	CASSPGRTGLVTGELFF	many	TRBJ2-2	TRBV7-9	-
TGTGCCAGCAGCTTTCTAGACGAGCAGTACTTC	CASSFLDEQYF	many	TRBJ2-7	TRBV5-5	-
TGTGCCAGCAGCCCCGACAGGGGCTCTCCGGGCACTGAAGCTTTCTTT	CASSPDRGSPGTEAFF	many	TRBJ1-1	TRBV7-6	TRBD1
TGCAGTGCTACCCACAGGACCTCAGGTAGAACTGAAGCTTTCTTT	CSATHRTSGRTEAFF	few	TRBJ1-1	TRBV20-1	-
TGTGCCAGCAGCTTAAGGCGCAGGGTTGACTATGGCTACACCTTC	CASSLRRRVDYGYTF	many	TRBJ1-2	TRBV7-2	-
TGTGCCAGCACCCTCCGGGACACGTCCCCTAATGGCTACACCTTC	CASTLRDTSPNGYTF	many	TRBJ1-2	TRBV6-1	-
TGTGCCAGCAGCCAAGATTATGGGCAATTGAACACTGAAGCTTTCTTT	CASSQDYGQLNTEAFF	few	TRBJ1-1	TRBV14	-
TGTGCCAGCAGCTTTTATGCGGAGAACACTGAAGCTTTCTTT	CASSFYAENTEAFF	many	TRBJ1-1	TRBV7-9	-
TGCAGTGCTTTCCTTCCGGGAGCTCCTAGGAGGAATTCACCCCTCCACTTT	CSAFLPGAPRRNSPLHF	many	TRBJ1-6	TRBV20-1	-
TGTGCCAGCACCCGGGGCAGGGGCCAAGAGACCCAGTACTTC	CASTRGRGQETQYF	many	TRBJ2-5	TRBV12-3/TRBV12-4	-
TGTGCCAGCATAGGACAGGGGGCGTCAGGCTCCTACAATGGGCAGTTCTTC	CASIGQGASGSYNGQFF	-	TRBJ2-1	TRBV7-9	TRBD1
TGTGCCAGCAGCTTAGTGGGGGGCTCTGGAAACACCATATATTTT	CASSLVGGSGNTIYF	-	TRBJ1-3	TRBV7-3	-
TGTGCCAGCAGTTTAGGGGCGGCAGGGAGTGCACTTGGTGGCTACACCTTC	CASSLGAAGSALGGYTF	many	TRBJ1-2	TRBV28	-
TGTGCCAGCAGTGCGACAAACGCAGGGGGCTACACCTTC	CASSATNAGGYTF	once	TRBJ1-2	TRBV2	-